Each of the 27 T cell receptor beta chains below was sequenced from the same sample in a study of control samples from healthy donors and cancer patients. Profiling relied on immunoSEQ multiplex PCR, and the TCRdb table lists in-frame clones only, not all of them. The repertoire consists of 180,000 or so clones, with around 95% occurring once and the leading ten covering about 4%. The specimen sequenced was blood. These receptors came from an older woman in good health.

The V and J genes are TRBV5-1 and TRBJ2-7; 9 nucleotides match TRBD1. From germline, CDR1 is SGHRS and CDR2 YFSETQ. V lost 4 bases to trimming and J lost 4 bases; unmatched junction nucleotides: 9. The CDR3 contains 15 residues. The CDR3 DNA follows: TGCGCCAGCAGCATGCTTACAGGGGGCGGTTACGAGCAGTACTTC. Its protein product is CASSMLTGGGYEQYF.

The V and J genes are TRBV5-1 and TRBJ1-2; TRBD1 agrees at 7 bases. V lost 0 bases to trimming and J lost 0 bases; unmatched junction nucleotides: 2. Germline V lookup: CDR1 SGHRS, CDR2 YFSETQ. The CDR3 contains 15 residues. The CDR3 sequence is CASSLDQGANYGYTF. CDR3 in DNA: TGCGCCAGCAGCTTGGATCAGGGGGCTAACTATGGCTACACCTTC.

The chain uses TRBV7-9 and TRBJ2-7, with D possibly matching TRBD1 (6 bases). The CDR3 runs to 15 residues. V lost 5 bases to trimming and J lost 3 bases, with 17 bases between them. Germline assignment: CDR1 SEHNR and CDR2 FQNEAQ (reference sequence). The DNA for the CDR3 is TGTGCCAGCAGCAAAAAAAGGACAGATGACTACGAGCAGTACTTC. Its translation: CASSKKRTDDYEQYF.

This clone was counted a few times. This chain connects TRBV7-9 to TRBJ1-1, with D tentatively TRBD1 (6 bases). This CDR3 contains 15 residues. Trimming left V 1 base short and J 1 base short, with 10 bases between. Per germline, CDR1 SEHNR and CDR2 FQNEAQ (reference sequence). The CDR3 here is CASSLVGGGNTEAFF. The CDR3 DNA reads as TGTGCCAGCAGCTTAGTGGGAGGGGGGAACACTGAAGCTTTCTTT.

The chain links TRBV2 to TRBJ2-3; 8 bases match TRBD1. Unmatched junction bases numbered 8, after V lost 6 bases and J lost 6 bases. In germline, CDR1 is SNHLY, CDR2 FYNNEI. The CDR3 extends over 14 amino acids. The CDR3 DNA is TGTGCCAGCAGGGAGTTGACAGGGGAGGATACGCAGTATTTT. Protein product: CASRELTGEDTQYF.

The chain employs TRBV7-9 and TRBJ2-5, with no clear D. This CDR3 has 14 amino acids. V was trimmed by 1 base and J by 1 base, leaving 7 bases between them. Germline CDR1 is SEHNR and CDR2 is FQNEAQ (reference sequence). DNA of the CDR3: TGTGCCAGCAGCTTAGATCCGATCCAAGAGACCCAGTACTTC. Translated, it gives CASSLDPIQETQYF.

V gene TRBV28 combines with J gene TRBJ1-2; D is possibly TRBD1 (5 bases). The V gene's germline CDR1 is MDHEN and CDR2 SYDVKM. V lost 6 bases, J lost 2 bases, and 7 bases lay in between. The CDR3 spans 12 residues. The DNA for the CDR3 is TGTGCCAGCAGCCGGGACAACTATGGCTACACCTTC. Translated: CASSRDNYGYTF.

V usage is TRBV7-9 and J usage is TRBJ2-5; possible D gene TRBD2, 6 bases. The V end lost 2 bases, the J end lost 5 bases, and 12 bases lay between the germline ends. Germline CDR1 SEHNR, CDR2 FQNEAQ (reference sequence). This CDR3 region has 14 residues. This CDR3 reads CASSLFGGGETQYF. The DNA of the CDR3 is TGTGCCAGCAGCTTATTCGGGGGTGGGGAGACCCAGTACTTC. The full variable domain, with the rest looked up from reference TRBV7-9 and TRBJ2-5, is DTGVSQNPRHKITKRGQNVTFRCDPISEHNRLYWYRQTLGQGPEFLTYFQNEAQLEKSRLLSDRFSAERPKGSFSTLEIQRTEQGDSAMYLCASSLFGGGETQYFGPGTRLLVL.

J is TRBJ1-6 and V is TRBV6-6; D remains ambiguous. This CDR3 is built from 11 residues. With 4 bases removed from V and 6 bases from J, the gap between germline ends came to 1 base. Looked up from germline, CDR1 is MNHNY and CDR2 is SVGAGI (reference sequence). CDR3 sequence: CASSFNSPLHF. The CDR3 DNA reads TGTGCCAGCAGTTTTAATTCACCCCTCCACTTT.

The V gene is TRBV7-2, the J gene TRBJ1-1; D gene uncertain. Germline-derived CDR1 and CDR2 are SGHTA and FQGNSA. The CDR3 is 11 amino acids. Trimming removed 3 bases at V and 5 bases at J, with 4 bases between. The CDR3 region has the DNA TGTGCCAGCAGCTTCCGGACTGAAGCTTTCTTT. Translation: CASSFRTEAFF. The full variable domain, its missing parts supplied by reference TRBV7-2 and TRBJ1-1, is GAGVSQSPSNKVTEKGKDVELRCDPISGHTALYWYRQSLGQGLEFLIYFQGNSAPDKSGLPSDRFSAERTGGSVSTLTIQRTQQEDSAVYLCASSFRTEAFFGQGTRLTVV.

The chain has TRBV10-2 and TRBJ1-1; 12 bases match TRBD1. CDR3 length: 18 residues. Germline CDR1 WSHSY, CDR2 SAAADI. With 3 bases clipped from V and 1 base from J, the junction kept 9 bases outside the gene matches. CDR3 region: CASSDLGQGAYGNTEAFF. CDR3 nucleotides: TGCGCCAGCAGTGATTTGGGACAGGGGGCATATGGGAACACTGAAGCTTTCTTT.

The CDR3 region has the DNA TGTGCCAGCAGCCCAGGACAGGGAAGAACCTATGGCTACACCTTC. Translating gives CASSPGQGRTYGYTF. The chain is built from TRBV7-2 and TRBJ1-2; 8 bases agree with TRBD1. The CDR3 is 15 residues long. Per the germline V gene, CDR1 is SGHTA and CDR2 is FQGNSA. Trimming took 5 bases from V and 4 from J; bases not matched to a gene: 9. The complete variable domain, with remaining parts taken from reference TRBV7-2 and TRBJ1-2, reads GAGVSQSPSNKVTEKGKDVELRCDPISGHTALYWYRQSLGQGLEFLIYFQGNSAPDKSGLPSDRFSAERTGGSVSTLTIQRTQQEDSAVYLCASSPGQGRTYGYTFGSGTRLTVV.

This chain joins TRBV15 and TRBJ2-3, with 9 nucleotides matching TRBD1. The germline V gene encodes CDR1 LNHNV and CDR2 YYDKDF (reference sequence). V lost 0 bases, J lost 3 bases, and 13 bases stayed unmatched. The CDR3 covers 19 residues. In nucleotides, the CDR3 is TGTGCCACCAGCAGAGACCCCGGGACAGGGCAAAGTGGGACAGATACGCAGTATTTT. This translates into CATSRDPGTGQSGTDTQYF.

As to this clone: At the DNA level, this CDR3 is encoded by other sequences in the same sample as well. The chain recombines TRBV5-1 with TRBJ2-2, with 14 bases lining up with TRBD2. The CDR3 is 18 amino acids. The V and J ends lost 3 bases and 1 base, in that order; junction bases with no gene match: 5. Germline-derived CDR1 and CDR2 are SGHRS and YFSETQ. CDR3 protein: CASSSRLAGGQNTGELFF. The DNA for the CDR3 is TGCGCCAGCAGCTCTAGACTAGCGGGGGGGCAGAACACCGGGGAGCTGTTTTTT. Variable domain in full (rest from reference TRBV5-1 and TRBJ2-2): KAGVTQTPRYLIKTRGQQVTLSCSPISGHRSVSWYQQTPGQGLQFLFEYFSETQRNKGNFPGRFSGRQFSNSRSEMNVSTLELGDSALYLCASSSRLAGGQNTGELFFGEGSRLTVL.

The chain is built from TRBV13 and TRBJ1-3, with 7 bases identical to TRBD1. This CDR3 has 15 residues. The germline gives CDR1 PRHDT, CDR2 FYEKMQ (reference sequence). Trimming at V came to 7 bases and at J to 0 bases, leaving 6 bases not matched to a gene. CDR3 residues: CASNEGQISGNTIYF. DNA for the CDR3: TGTGCCAGCAACGAGGGACAGATCTCTGGAAACACCATATATTTT.

The chain carries TRBV10-2 and TRBJ1-1, with D hard to call. The CDR3 has 13 amino acids. V was trimmed by 11 bases and J by 1 base, leaving 14 bases between them. The germline CDR1 and CDR2 sequences are WSHSY and SAAADI. DNA for the CDR3: TGCGCCGGTAGCCGGAACCCGAACACTGAAGCTTTCTTT. It yields the protein CAGSRNPNTEAFF.

This chain joins TRBV7-9 and TRBJ1-2; maybe TRBD1 (5 bases). CDR3 length: 14 amino acids. Germline V gene lookup returns CDR1 SEHNR and CDR2 FQNEAQ (reference sequence). With 6 bases removed from V and 8 bases from J, the gap between germline ends came to 19 bases. Written as DNA, the CDR3 is TGTGCCAGCAGTTCGCAGGGTAGATTCGTCGGCTACACCTTC. It codes for CASSSQGRFVGYTF.

V usage is TRBV7-9 and J usage is TRBJ1-2, with D uncertain. Looked up from germline, CDR1 is SEHNR and CDR2 is FQNEAQ (reference sequence). The germline V and J ends were trimmed by 3 bases and 6 bases, with 11 bases remaining between them. This CDR3 is 13 amino acids long. CDR3 amino acids: CASSFRENDGYTF. The CDR3 bases are TGTGCCAGCAGCTTCCGGGAAAACGATGGCTACACCTTC.

A single count supports this clone. The J gene is TRBJ2-7, the V gene TRBV30, with D perhaps TRBD1 (5 bases). CDR1 and CDR2 (germline): GTSNPN, SVGIG (reference sequence). The CDR3 contains 11 residues. V lost 0 bases and J 5 bases, leaving 5 bases between the germline ends. The DNA for the CDR3 is TGTGCCTGGAGTGTAGGGGACGAGCAGTACTTC. It codes for CAWSVGDEQYF.

The CDR3 is CASSLNRVRQPQHF. The CDR3 DNA is TGTGCCAGCAGTCTAAACAGGGTACGGCAGCCCCAGCATTTT. This sequence joins TRBV27 and TRBJ1-5, with D possibly TRBD1 on 6 matching bases. V dropped 5 bases and J dropped 7 bases, with 15 bases sitting between them. There are 14 residues in the CDR3. The germline V gene has CDR1 MNHEY and CDR2 SMNVEV (reference sequence).

This chain connects TRBV4-1 to TRBJ1-1; D is unclear. Looked up from germline, CDR1 is MGHRA and CDR2 is YSYEKL. Trimming shortened V by 0 bases and J by 1 base, and 15 bases separated the two germline ends. The CDR3 spans 17 residues. The chain's CDR3 is CASSQDRARLENTEAFF. The CDR3 coding sequence is TGCGCCAGCAGCCAAGATAGGGCCAGACTCGAGAACACTGAAGCTTTCTTT.

The chain has TRBV7-9 and TRBJ2-3; TRBD2 agrees at 7 bases. V trimming: 5 bases; J trimming: 0 bases; junction bases outside the gene matches: 14. CDR3 size: 18 residues. Germline CDR1 SEHNR, CDR2 FQNEAQ (reference sequence). Here the CDR3 DNA reads TGTGCCAGCAGCCCGGGCACCACTAGCGAAGCTAGCACAGATACGCAGTATTTT. Translated, it gives CASSPGTTSEASTDTQYF.

This clone was counted between two and nine times. This chain joins TRBV6-1 and TRBJ1-5, with D perhaps matching TRBD1 (6 bases). The V end was cut by 0 bases, the J end by 4 bases, with 10 bases between. This CDR3 has 15 residues. Germline V gives CDR1 MNHNS, CDR2 SASEGT. CDR3 nucleotide sequence: TGTGCCAGCAGTGAAGCGAGGGGGGTGAATCAGCCCCAGCATTTT. Its protein is CASSEARGVNQPQHF.

This rearrangement joins TRBV19 to TRBJ2-7; TRBD2 agrees at 9 bases. Germline V CDR1 and CDR2: LNHDA, SQIVND (reference sequence). This CDR3 spans 17 amino acids. Trimming at V came to 5 bases and at J to 1 base, leaving 12 bases not matched to a gene. The chain's CDR3 is CASSRGQGLAGSYEQYF. The CDR3 DNA sequence: TGTGCCAGTAGTCGGGGCCAAGGTCTAGCGGGGTCCTACGAGCAGTACTTC.

The chain links TRBV6-6 to TRBJ1-5; D unclear. Germline CDR1 is MNHNY and CDR2 is SVGAGI (reference sequence). Trimming stripped 2 bases from V and 6 bases from J, with 8 bases between. The CDR3 has 13 amino acids. In DNA form, the CDR3 reads TGTGCCAGCAGTTACAGGGAGAGTCAGCCCCAGCATTTT. This encodes CASSYRESQPQHF.

The chain has TRBV4-1 and TRBJ1-2; weak D call: TRBD1 (5 bases). Trimming stripped 4 bases from V and 1 base from J, with 13 bases between. In germline, CDR1 is MGHRA, CDR2 YSYEKL. The length of the CDR3 is 15 residues. CDR3 nucleotide sequence: TGCGCCAGCAGCCCACTGGGGCAGAATAACTATGGCTACACCTTC. It codes for CASSPLGQNNYGYTF.

The chain combines TRBV2 with TRBJ1-3; 8 bases match TRBD1. This CDR3 spans 15 amino acids. Trimming at V came to 7 bases and at J to 0 bases, leaving 5 bases not matched to a gene. Germline CDR1 reads SNHLY; CDR2 reads FYNNEI. The CDR3 loop reads CASTGQDLSGNTIYF. The CDR3, as DNA: TGTGCCAGCACGGGACAGGACCTCTCTGGAAACACCATATATTTT.